A single sample gave rise to the 3 T cell receptor beta chains below, sequenced in a study of blood T cells in healthy people across ages. Primers used in a second PCR of about 6 to 12 cycles were a sample-barcoded 5' primer and a J-beta primer mix. TCRdb redid the calling of the 5' RACE reads with MiXCR, one entry per CDR3 protein. The sample lists 1,500,000 or so distinct CDR3 sequences, 45% to 70% occurring once. The sample was blood. All receptors come from a man aged 18 to 35 in good health.

This clonotype appeared a few times. The chain couples TRBV29-1 to TRBJ2-6; D is perhaps TRBD1 (6 bases). The CDR3 consists of 14 residues. CDR1 SQVTM and CDR2 ANQGSEA come from the germline V gene. V was pared by 7 bases and J by 0 bases, with 10 bases between. The CDR3 sequence: CSARTDSGANVLTF. The CDR3 DNA sequence: TGCAGCGCCCGGACAGACTCTGGGGCCAACGTCCTGACTTTC.

This clonotype occurred once. The gene calls are TRBV4-1 and TRBJ2-1, with 7 bases fitting TRBD2. Germline assignment: CDR1 MGHRA and CDR2 YSYEKL. Germline trimming cut 5 bases from V and 3 bases from J; bases unmatched to any gene: 10. The length of the CDR3 is 16 residues. CDR3 bases: TGCGCCAGCAGCTTTGGCGGGAGCCGGATCTACAATGAGCAGTTCTTC. Translating gives CASSFGGSRIYNEQFF.

V and J are TRBV6-5 and TRBJ1-2; no reliable D call. Looked up from germline, CDR1 is MNHEY and CDR2 is SVGAGI. Trimming pared 6 bases from V and 2 bases from J, leaving 10 bases between. This CDR3 spans 13 amino acids. The CDR3, as DNA: TGTGCCAGCAGATTGCGGGGAAACTATGGCTACACCTTC. This gives the protein CASRLRGNYGYTF.